This T cell receptor beta chain derives from a study of T cells in Graves' hyperthyroidism and ophthalmopathy. Note on this clonotype: The antigen remains unidentified.

Germline CDR1 and CDR2: SGHTS and YDEGEE. This CDR3 is 15 amino acids long. J was trimmed by 3 bases and V by 4 bases; bases with no gene match: 3. Study-wide findings and caveats: Clonotypes that were expanded in thyroid above 0.001 mostly appeared in blood too. A model of 13 V-J pairs discriminated ophthalmopathy from stable hyperthyroidism.

There were TCR beta CDR3 regions amplified from RNA transcripts. Using the HTBI primer set, a first-round RT-PCR was run on the TCR CDR3. TCRdb used MiXCR to reprocess the multiplex PCR reads, holding one entry per CDR3 protein. The repertoire holds approximately 400,000 distinct CDR3 sequences, with 20% to 25% as singletons. Diagnosis of hyperthyroidism was new in patients aged 18 to 65, and its duration was under 2 months. The material sequenced was blood. The TCR comes from a man aged 50-60 years with Graves' hyperthyroidism. This chain uses TRBV5-8 with TRBJ2-5; 13 bases map to TRBD2. CDR3 sequence reads: CASSVGLAGKETQYF. The CDR3 DNA sequence: TGTGCCAGCAGCGTGGGACTAGCGGGAAAAGAGACCCAGTACTTC.